This TCR beta chain was recovered during a study of cytomegalovirus exposure and HLA in healthy donors. Concerning this clone itself: Antigen unknown.

Use of 60 Vbeta and 13 Jbeta primers characterized the PCR. Assay: immunoSEQ multiplex PCR; the TCRdb copy retains only in-frame clones and omits some. Of roughly 150,000 clones listed, roughly 77% are singletons. The V and J ends lost 5 bases and 0 bases, in that order; junction bases with no gene match: 7. This CDR3 is 16 amino acids long. Germline V gene data show CDR1 as SGHTA and CDR2 as FQGTGA. The study, taken as a whole, reports: Donors belonging to an Asian-associated ancestry cluster reportedly showed fewer N-insertions in productive TCRs than the approximately 690-donor mean, according to what a later analysis found.

The rearrangement uses TRBV7-3 and TRBJ2-3, with 8 bases that match TRBD1. The material sequenced was PBMCs. The source is a male donor in good health and CMV-seronegative. CDR3 amino acids: CASSQGAAASTDTQYF. For the CDR3, the DNA is TGTGCCAGCAGCCAGGGGGCGGCTGCTAGCACAGATACGCAGTATTTT.